The present entry profiles one T cell receptor beta chain with its context. Profiling relied on immunoSEQ multiplex PCR, and the TCRdb table lists in-frame clones only, not all of them. The table shows 100,000 to 120,000 clones, with roughly 90% occurring only once. Per germline, CDR1 KGHSH and CDR2 LQKENI. Trimming removed 6 bases at V and 1 base at J, with 13 bases between. This CDR3 comprises 15 residues. This record belongs to a study of control samples from healthy donors and cancer patients. The chain joins TRBV18 to TRBJ2-1, with D possibly matching TRBD2 (5 bases). The source material was PBMCs. This receptor was taken from a woman in her sixties with lung cancer. Here the CDR3 DNA reads TGTGCCAGCTCCGTCTCTGAGGGATCCTACAATGAGCAGTTCTTC. Translated, it gives CASSVSEGSYNEQFF.